These 7 T cell receptor beta chains were all obtained from the same sample, sequenced in a study of blood T cell repertoires in COVID-19. TCRdb keeps only in-frame clones here, not all; method: immunoSEQ multiplex PCR. The sample has under 250,000 clones; roughly 87% are singletons. The sequencing input was PBMCs or T cells enriched from blood (not recorded which). These receptors all stem from a man aged 25 to 40 who had recovered from COVID-19.

The genes are TRBV7-2 and TRBJ2-2; D is undetermined. This CDR3 has 16 residues. Germline V gene sequence: CDR1 SGHTA, CDR2 FQGNSA. The V gene lost 5 bases and the J gene lost 0 bases, with 13 bases spanning the gap. The CDR3 is CASSPRVIANTGELFF. In DNA, the CDR3 is TGTGCCAGCAGCCCCCGGGTCATTGCGAACACCGGGGAGCTGTTTTTT.

The gene calls are TRBV2 and TRBJ1-5; 9 nucleotides match TRBD1. The CDR3 covers 15 residues. CDR1 and CDR2 (germline): SNHLY, FYNNEI. J was trimmed by 2 bases and V by 6 bases; bases with no gene match: 5. The CDR3 here is CASRQGASGNQPQHF. The DNA of the CDR3 is TGTGCCAGCAGACAGGGGGCGTCGGGCAATCAGCCCCAGCATTTT. The full variable domain, with the rest looked up from reference TRBV2 and TRBJ1-5, is EPEVTQTPSHQVTQMGQEVILRCVPISNHLYFYWYRQILGQKVEFLVSFYNNEISEKSEIFDDQFSVERPDGSNFTLKIRSTKLEDSAMYFCASRQGASGNQPQHFGDGTRLSIL.

CDR3 in amino acids: CASSLEFGYTF. The DNA for the CDR3 is TGTGCCAGCAGCCTCGAGTTCGGCTACACCTTC. The genes are TRBV12-3 or TRBV12-4 and TRBJ1-2; D remains unclear. V lost 6 bases and J 8 bases, leaving 10 bases between the germline ends. This CDR3 region has 11 residues.

The CDR3 DNA follows: TGTGCTAGTGCCAGAAAAGGGGGAATCGCCTACAATGAGCAGTTCTTC. Protein product: CASARKGGIAYNEQFF. The chain is built from TRBV12-5 and TRBJ2-1, with D perhaps TRBD1 (6 bases). Per the germline V gene, CDR1 is LGHNT and CDR2 is FRNRAP. Trimming cost V 7 bases and J 2 bases, with 18 bases left between them. The CDR3 is 16 residues long.

This clone appeared a single time. The chain uses TRBV6-5 and TRBJ1-2, with 9 bases identical to TRBD1. The CDR3 covers 14 residues. J was trimmed by 4 bases and V by 4 bases; bases with no gene match: 4. CDR1 MNHEY and CDR2 SVGAGI come from the germline V gene. The CDR3 DNA is TGTGCCAGCAGTTCCATGACAGGGGGCTATGGCTACACCTTC. Translated, it gives CASSSMTGGYGYTF.

The chain couples TRBV18 to TRBJ1-2; the D is unclear. Germline-derived CDR1 and CDR2 are KGHSH and LQKENI. Trimming cost V 2 bases and J 4 bases, with 11 bases left between them. The CDR3 is made up of 14 amino acids. The DNA of the CDR3 is TGTGCCAGCTCACCAATGCTGGAGACCTATGGCTACACCTTC. Residues: CASSPMLETYGYTF.

The chain carries TRBV5-6 and TRBJ2-1; 8 bases line up with TRBD1. Germline CDR1 and CDR2: SGHDT and YYEEEE. The trim removed 4 bases at V and 5 bases at J, leaving 8 bases unmatched. This CDR3 contains 15 residues. Here the CDR3 reads CASSRLDRDNNEQFF. In DNA, the CDR3 is TGTGCCAGCAGCCGTCTGGACAGGGATAACAATGAGCAGTTCTTC.